These 18 T cell receptor beta chains came from one sample sequenced in a study of T cell repertoires in cytomegalovirus infection. The antigens these receptors bind are not known. TCRdb analysed the reads with MiXCR anew, one entry per CDR3 protein. The table lists about a million distinct CDR3 sequences, 30% to 40% of them singletons. The source material was cultured CD8+ T cells from PBMCs, sampled from culture after CMV antigen stimulation. The receptors shown here come from a human donor in good health (CMV status not recorded). Some clones in this sample may be carry-over from other donors' samples.

This chain connects TRBV27 to TRBJ2-7; D is possibly TRBD2 (6 bases). The CDR3 runs 14 residues. Germline lookup yields CDR1 MNHEY and CDR2 SMNVEV (reference sequence). Trimming took 2 bases from V and 4 from J, leaving 12 bases between them. The CDR3 protein is CASSLGGNKYEQYF. The CDR3 DNA reads TGTGCCAGCAGTTTAGGAGGGAATAAGTACGAGCAGTACTTC.

The chain is built from TRBV7-9 and TRBJ1-5, with D unresolved. The germline V gene has CDR1 SEHNR and CDR2 FQNEAQ (reference sequence). Trimming pared 4 bases from V and 9 bases from J, leaving 16 bases between. This CDR3 region has 14 residues. This CDR3 is CASSSPTRDGPQHF. For the CDR3, the DNA is TGTGCCAGCAGCTCCCCGACAAGAGATGGGCCCCAGCATTTT.

This clonotype was seen only a few times. A read error may produce the germline difference seen at one junction end. The chain combines TRBV7-7 with TRBJ2-7; either TRBD1 or TRBD2 may supply D (5 bases each). There are 14 residues in the CDR3. Germline assignment: CDR1 SSHAT and CDR2 FNYEAQ (reference sequence). In DNA, the CDR3 is TGTGCTAGCAGCTTTGGGGACCCCCCTTACGAGCAGTACTTC. Protein: CASSFGDPPYEQYF.

This clonotype has at least ten counts. The rearrangement links TRBV11-3 to TRBJ2-1, with D unresolved. V was pared by 4 bases and J by 4 bases, with 5 bases between. The CDR3 has 12 residues. CDR1 is SGHNT and CDR2 is YENEEA in the germline V gene. CDR3 DNA: TGTGCCAGCAGCTCCGAGTACAATGAGCAGTTCTTC. Its protein product is CASSSEYNEQFF. Using reference TRBV11-3 and TRBJ2-1 for the parts outside the CDR3, the full variable domain is EAGVVQSPRYKIIEKKQPVAFWCNPISGHNTLYWYLQNLGQGPELLIRYENEEAVDDSQLPKDRFSAERLKGVDSTLKIQPAELGDSAVYLCASSSEYNEQFFGPGTRLTVL.

This clonotype occurred many times. The rearrangement links TRBV6-1 to TRBJ2-1; D gene ambiguous. CDR3 size: 12 residues. With 8 bases removed from V and 6 bases from J, the gap between germline ends came to 11 bases. Germline CDR1 is MNHNS and CDR2 is SASEGT. CDR3 DNA: TGTGCCAGCGCCCGGATCGGCAATGAGCAGTTCTTC. It is translated as CASARIGNEQFF.

This clonotype has a handful of counts. The chain employs TRBV11-3 and TRBJ2-1, with 8 positions matching TRBD1. Per the germline V gene, CDR1 is SGHNT and CDR2 is YENEEA. This CDR3 comprises 17 residues. V was pared by 0 bases and J by 4 bases, with 8 bases of the junction left unmatched. This CDR3 reads CASSLDPGQGTYNEQFF. CDR3 sequence (DNA): TGTGCCAGCAGCTTAGATCCTGGACAGGGTACATACAATGAGCAGTTCTTC.

This clonotype was seen only a few times. The rearrangement uses TRBV12-3 or TRBV12-4 and TRBJ1-5, with TRBD1 as a possible D gene (6 bases). The V gene lost 3 bases and the J gene lost 4 bases, with 22 bases spanning the gap. The CDR3 runs to 18 residues. In DNA form, the CDR3 reads TGTGCCAGCAGTTTTGAGTCGGAGGGATCGAGGGGGAATCAGCCCCAGCATTTT. Translated, it gives CASSFESEGSRGNQPQHF.

The chain couples TRBV7-2 to TRBJ2-7; D tentatively reads TRBD1 or TRBD2 (6 bases each). This CDR3 has 13 amino acids. Trimming removed 9 bases at V and 6 bases at J, with 18 bases between. Germline CDR1 is SGHTA and CDR2 is FQGNSA. CDR3 sequence: CARGGPPSGEQYV. DNA of the CDR3: TGTGCCAGGGGGGGCCCGCCTTCGGGCGAGCAGTACGTC.

The chain joins TRBV6-5 to TRBJ1-1, with a possible D match to TRBD1 (5 bases). V lost 10 bases to trimming and J lost 0 bases, with 12 bases between them. Germline V gene data show CDR1 as MNHEY and CDR2 as SVGAGI. The CDR3 totals 13 residues. CDR3 DNA sequence: TGTGCCATAAGGGAGGGACTGAACACTGAAGCTTTCTTT. This encodes CAIREGLNTEAFF.

The chain employs TRBV27 and TRBJ1-1; D ambiguous. This CDR3 has 13 amino acids. Between the trimmed V and J ends, which lost 0 bases and 6 bases, there was a span of 8 bases. Germline V CDR1 and CDR2: MNHEY, SMNVEV (reference sequence). The CDR3 sequence is CASSLSADSEAFF. DNA of the CDR3: TGTGCCAGCAGTTTATCGGCGGACTCTGAAGCTTTCTTT.

This clonotype appeared a few times. This sequence joins TRBV4-1 and TRBJ2-2, with 9 positions matching TRBD1. CDR3 length: 15 amino acids. The V gene's germline CDR1 is MGHRA and CDR2 YSYEKL. After removal of 1 base from V and 7 bases from J, the junction contained 4 bases not matched to a gene. The CDR3 reads CASSQGQGEVGELFF. The CDR3, as DNA: TGCGCCAGCAGCCAAGGACAGGGGGAAGTCGGGGAGCTGTTTTTT.

This clonotype has more than one count but fewer than ten. The chain combines TRBV7-2 with TRBJ1-4; perhaps TRBD1 as D (6 bases). The length of the CDR3 is 15 residues. CDR1 SGHTA and CDR2 FQGNSA come from the germline V gene. The V gene lost 2 bases and the J gene lost 3 bases, with 10 bases spanning the gap. Here the CDR3 DNA reads TGTGCCAGCAGCTTATACAGGGTTCCTAATGAAAAACTGTTTTTT. Its protein is CASSLYRVPNEKLFF.

CDR3 sequence (DNA): TGTGCCAGCAGTCGCCCGGGGGGTAGCCCTTACGAGCAGTACTTC. It codes for CASSRPGGSPYEQYF. The chain couples TRBV6-6 to TRBJ2-7, with 7 bases lining up with TRBD2. CDR1 and CDR2 from the germline V gene are MNHNY and SVGAGI (reference sequence). The CDR3 runs 15 residues. With 5 bases clipped from V and 4 bases from J, the junction kept 11 bases outside the gene matches.

This clonotype appeared a few times. Written as DNA, the CDR3 is TGTGCCAGCAGCCCCGGGACAGGGCTATGGCCCCAGCATTTT. This translates into CASSPGTGLWPQHF. The rearrangement uses TRBV5-5 and TRBJ1-5, with 9 bases fitting TRBD1. The CDR3 contains 14 residues. The germline V gene has CDR1 SGHKS and CDR2 YYEKEE (reference sequence). Losses at the gene ends were 4 bases for V and 9 bases for J; bases not matched to a gene: 8.

The chain recombines TRBV29-1 with TRBJ2-1, with 7 bases lining up with TRBD2. The germline V gene has CDR1 SQVTM and CDR2 ANQGSEA. This CDR3 is 16 amino acids long. V shed 6 bases and J 0 bases; nucleotides not matched to a gene: 11. The CDR3 DNA follows: TGCAGCGTCGTCGGACTAGAACTAAGCTCCTACAATGAGCAGTTCTTC. Residues: CSVVGLELSSYNEQFF.

The chain uses TRBV27 and TRBJ1-2; D is possibly TRBD1 (6 bases). Germline V gives CDR1 MNHEY, CDR2 SMNVEV (reference sequence). The V end lost 3 bases, the J end lost 5 bases, and 16 bases lay between the germline ends. The CDR3 is made up of 15 amino acids. In DNA, the CDR3 is TGTGCCAGCAGTTTGTCGGGACACCTCATTTATGGCTACACCTTC. Translated, it gives CASSLSGHLIYGYTF.

The CDR3 here is CASSERDISYEQYF. CDR3 coding DNA: TGTGCCAGCAGTGAAAGGGACATTTCCTACGAGCAGTACTTC. V gene TRBV2 combines with J gene TRBJ2-7; TRBD1 might be the D (6 bases). The CDR3 is 14 residues long. The V end was cut by 2 bases, the J end by 1 base, with 9 bases between. The germline gives CDR1 SNHLY, CDR2 FYNNEI.

This clonotype was detected ten times or more. V and J are TRBV7-2 and TRBJ1-2; 10 bases map to TRBD1. J was trimmed by 2 bases and V by 5 bases; bases with no gene match: 8. The length of the CDR3 is 16 residues. Per germline, CDR1 SGHTA and CDR2 FQGNSA. Written as DNA, the CDR3 is TGTGCCAGCAGCCCCGTGGGACAGGGGATCAACTATGGCTACACCTTC. This translates into CASSPVGQGINYGYTF.